This T cell receptor (beta chain) was sequenced for a study of beta chain features in type 1 diabetes. Study overall: Patients looked much like healthy donors when it came to age, gender and cell yields.

As regards this clone: Its target is not known.

Overall study results and limits: All four CD4+ subsets from Type 1 diabetes patients carried moderately but significantly shorter TCRB CDR3s.

Germline assignment: CDR1 SEHNR and CDR2 FQNEAQ (reference sequence). V shed 2 bases and J 6 bases; nucleotides not matched to a gene: 4. The CDR3 runs to 14 residues. Sequencing targeted expressed TCRB transcripts, as all isolated RNA had been reverse transcribed. Generated by immunoSEQ multiplex PCR, the TCRdb table keeps only in-frame clones and is missing some. The sample has 52,000 or so clones; 52% are singletons. The sequenced material came from Tregs from blood. The V gene is TRBV7-9, the J gene TRBJ2-5; 9 bases are a match to TRBD1. The TCR comes from a woman in her 40s with type 1 diabetes. CDR3 coding DNA: TGTGCCAGCAGCTTAACAGGGGGCAAAAAGACCCAGTACTTC. Encoded protein: CASSLTGGKKTQYF.